Detailed here is one TCR beta chain. Its antigen target is currently unknown. No much larger clonotype is one base removed from it; base qualities were not supplied. Genomic DNA was extracted from sorted cells for sequencing of the TCRbeta CDR3 region. The immunoSEQ Assay was used to sequence the TCRbeta CDR3 regions. What TCRdb holds here is the immuneACCESS table cut down to in-frame rearrangements. Part of the clones is not present; checked against another copy, under half of the missing clones reflect an unresolved V gene, and the others are unexplained. Recorded for this sample are nearly 50,000 clones; roughly 81% of them occurred a single time. Together, the top ten hold more than 5.5% of the sample. The CDR3, from cysteine to phenylalanine, totals 13 residues. The retained sequence is limited to the CDR3, 39 bases, with the frame set at the first base. The germline V gene yields SGHAT for CDR1 and FQNNGV for CDR2. V was cut back by 4 bases and J by 12 bases, leaving a gap of 18 bases between them.

The entry originates in a study of OX40 agonist ivuxolimab in advanced cancers. About the investigation overall: Ivuxolimab was a fully human IgG2 agonistic monoclonal antibody targeting the costimulatory receptor OX40 (CD134). Prior anti-PD-1, anti-PD-L1 or anti-CTLA-4 therapy was permitted, and approximately 42% of dose-escalation patients had received checkpoint inhibitors. Intravenous ivuxolimab was administered to patients every 2 weeks at six dose levels: 0.01, 0.1, 0.3, 1.5, 3 and 10 mg/kg. The purpose of peripheral TCRbeta sequencing was to test whether ivuxolimab changed TCR sequence diversity and led to clonal T-cell expansion. Partial responses were achieved by three dose-escalation patients, of whom one had hepatocellular carcinoma and two had cutaneous melanoma. The paper reports the monotherapy dose-escalation portion (N of about 50 patients) of the phase I ivuxolimab trial. Of the approximately 50 dose-escalation patients, hepatocellular carcinoma was present in about 20, melanoma in around 15, renal cell carcinoma in 9 and head and neck cancer in 9. In the dose-escalation cohort, 75% to 90% of patients were male, and the mean age was 60 years with a range of roughly 20 to 79. The paper's findings and limits, for the study overall: Low levels of normalized T-cell clonal expansion were also seen in some nonresponding patients. At doses of 0.1 to 3.0 mg/kg, clonal expansion of both CD4+ and CD8+ T cells in blood was seen between baseline and week 6. Which antigens the clonally expanded peripheral T cells were specific for was not determined. Partial responders in the 0.1-3.0 mg/kg groups had among the lowest normalized peripheral clonal expansion, especially among CD8+ T cells. After ivuxolimab, expanded clones were on average more numerous among CD8+ T cells than among CD4+ T cells.

The trial excluded patients who had a history of autoimmune disease or were on systemic immunosuppression. Peripheral blood for TCR sequencing was collected from all dose cohorts at baseline, on cycle 4 day 1, and on cycle 7 day 1. The samples were taken from a phase I, first-in-human, multicenter, open-label dose-escalation trial of ivuxolimab. Adults with locally advanced or metastatic melanoma, renal cell carcinoma, hepatocellular carcinoma or head and neck squamous cell carcinoma were enrolled in the trial. Before TCR sequencing, CD4+ T cells and CD8+ T cells were sorted from peripheral blood as separate populations.

Recombination connected TRBV11-2 to TRBJ1-1; perhaps TRBD1 is the D gene, with 5 bases matching. The sequence came from an adult with an advanced solid tumor such as melanoma, head and neck, liver or kidney cancer. The sequences come from CD4+ or CD8+ T cells sorted from blood, collected in a trial of the OX40 agonist ivuxolimab. The CDR3 in this case is CASSYGTHAGSFF. The nucleotides read TGTGCCAGCAGCTACGGGACGCACGCAGGGTCTTTCTTT. The CDR3 plus the reference TRBV11-2 and TRBJ1-1 genes for the other parts give the full variable domain: EAGVAQSPRYKIIEKRQSVAFWCNPISGHATLYWYQQILGQGPKLLIQFQNNGVVDDSQLPKDRFSAERLKGVDSTLKIQPAKLEDSAVYLCASSYGTHAGSFFGQGTRLTVV.